Below are 27 T cell receptor beta chains sequenced from a single sample in a study of shared clonotypes between healthy human individuals. Profiling relied on immunoSEQ multiplex PCR, and the TCRdb table lists in-frame clones only, not all of them. The sample yields 2 million to 3 million clones, over 85% seen once. Sequencing was carried out using naive CD4+ T cells from PBMCs. Subset: CD45RA+ positively selected. The receptors were gathered from a man younger than 30 in good health. Some clones in this sample may be carry-over from other donors' samples.

This sequence joins TRBV5-1 and TRBJ1-3; 9 bases agree with TRBD1. CDR1 is SGHRS and CDR2 is YFSETQ in the germline V gene. The CDR3 has 15 residues. The V segment lost 4 bases and the J segment 3 bases; nucleotides outside the gene matches: 5. The chain's CDR3 is CASSATGGGGNTIYF. As DNA, the CDR3 is TGCGCCAGCAGCGCGACAGGGGGAGGTGGAAACACCATATATTTT.

This chain links TRBV28 with TRBJ1-6; TRBD1 is a possible D gene (5 bases). The V gene's germline CDR1 is MDHEN and CDR2 SYDVKM. V dropped 1 base and J dropped 10 bases, with 14 bases sitting between them. This CDR3 has 15 amino acids. CDR3 in amino acids: CASSLSGGGGSPLHF. The CDR3 nucleotides are TGTGCCAGCAGTTTATCTGGGGGAGGCGGGTCACCCCTCCACTTT.

A remark on this clone: This sample includes further DNA sequences coding for the same CDR3. J is TRBJ2-1 and V is TRBV29-1, with D possibly being TRBD1 or TRBD2 (5 bases each). V was pared by 6 bases and J by 6 bases, with 12 bases between. The CDR3 length is 12 residues. Germline-derived CDR1 and CDR2 are SQVTM and ANQGSEA. CDR3 DNA sequence: TGCAGCGTCGCCCCTGGGGGCAATGAGCAGTTCTTC. Protein sequence: CSVAPGGNEQFF.

V and J are TRBV5-1 and TRBJ2-7; 10 nucleotides match TRBD1. The CDR3 extends over 15 amino acids. Germline values: CDR1 SGHRS, CDR2 YFSETQ. V was clipped by 5 bases and J by 4 bases; unmatched bases: 9. DNA for the CDR3: TGCGCCAGCAGAACGACCGGGACAGGGGTGTACGAGCAGTACTTC. Protein product: CASRTTGTGVYEQYF.

V usage is TRBV7-9 and J usage is TRBJ1-1; 7 bases line up with TRBD1. V gave up 0 bases and J gave up 0 bases; unmatched junction bases: 7. The CDR3 extends over 17 amino acids. Looked up from germline, CDR1 is SEHNR and CDR2 is FQNEAQ (reference sequence). The CDR3 region is CASSLAHIQGMNTEAFF. CDR3 DNA sequence: TGTGCCAGCAGCTTAGCACACATACAGGGGATGAACACTGAAGCTTTCTTT.

The chain couples TRBV27 to TRBJ2-5; a possible D gene is TRBD2 (6 bases). The V end lost 7 bases, the J end lost 2 bases, and 14 bases lay between the germline ends. Germline assignment: CDR1 MNHEY and CDR2 SMNVEV (reference sequence). The CDR3 extends over 14 amino acids. CDR3 in DNA: TGTGCCAGCACCGACCATGGGGGGCAAGAGACCCAGTACTTC. Translating gives CASTDHGGQETQYF.

The rearrangement links TRBV10-3 to TRBJ1-2, with TRBD1 matching 8 bases. Germline V gives CDR1 ENHRY, CDR2 SYGVKD. The CDR3 is made up of 18 amino acids. Trimming cost V 6 bases and J 5 bases; bases outside gene matches: 20. CDR3 in amino acids: CAISRLDRGQRIIYGYTF. The CDR3 DNA is TGTGCCATCAGCAGATTAGACAGGGGACAACGAATCATTTATGGCTACACCTTC.

The chain carries TRBV11-3 and TRBJ2-7, with 8 bases aligning to TRBD1. This CDR3 has 15 residues. With V trimmed by 4 bases and J by 0 bases, 5 bases remained unmatched. Germline V gene sequence: CDR1 SGHNT, CDR2 YENEEA. The DNA for the CDR3 is TGTGCCAGCAGCTACAGTACAGGGGGCTCCTACGAGCAGTACTTC. Translation: CASSYSTGGSYEQYF.

The chain carries TRBV28 and TRBJ2-6; D not certain. The CDR3 is made up of 16 amino acids. V was trimmed by 4 bases and J by 2 bases, leaving 12 bases between them. The germline CDR1 and CDR2 sequences are MDHEN and SYDVKM. CDR3 in amino acids: CASSSSTPAGANVLTF. CDR3 bases: TGTGCCAGCAGTTCGTCCACACCAGCTGGGGCCAACGTCCTGACTTTC.

The chain is built from TRBV7-2 and TRBJ2-7, with unresolved D. CDR3 size: 14 residues. The V and J ends lost 1 base and 1 base respectively, with 8 bases between them. Germline CDR1 reads SGHTA; CDR2 reads FQGNSA. The CDR3 DNA sequence: TGTGCCAGCAGCTTAGAACGCCTGTCCTACGAGCAGTACTTC. The encoded protein is CASSLERLSYEQYF.

V usage is TRBV11-2 and J usage is TRBJ2-5; no definite D call. Judging by the DNA end, TRBJ2-7 fits better; the J call may be wrong. Germline CDR1 reads SGHAT; CDR2 reads FQNNGV. CDR3 length: 12 residues. DNA of the CDR3: TGTGCCAGCAGCCCGAGCTCCTACGAGCAGTACTTC. Its translation is CASSPSSYEQYF.

In this sample, this clone turned up once. V is TRBV4-3 and J is TRBJ2-5; D may be TRBD2 (6 bases). The CDR3 covers 14 residues. Trimming stripped 3 bases from V and 0 bases from J, with 8 bases between. Germline lookup yields CDR1 LGHNA and CDR2 YSLEER. The CDR3 region has the DNA TGCGCCAGCAGCCAGGGACTCAACCAAGAGACCCAGTACTTC. Translated: CASSQGLNQETQYF.

The genes are TRBV11-2 and TRBJ1-1; D is uncertain. CDR1 is SGHAT and CDR2 is FQNNGV in the germline V gene. The CDR3 covers 13 residues. Trimming cost V 5 bases and J 0 bases, with 7 bases left between them. CDR3 coding DNA: TGTGCCAGCAGCCAGCAACTGAACACTGAAGCTTTCTTT. Translation gives CASSQQLNTEAFF.

V usage is TRBV2 and J usage is TRBJ2-7; tentative D call: TRBD1 (5 bases). V was shortened by 1 base and J by 0 bases, with 10 bases between the two germline ends. The CDR3 is made up of 15 amino acids. Germline CDR1 SNHLY, CDR2 FYNNEI. The CDR3 protein is CASSEEQEHSYEQYF. CDR3 DNA sequence: TGTGCCAGCAGTGAAGAACAGGAGCACTCCTACGAGCAGTACTTC.

On this clone: Other nucleotide sequences in the sample specify the same CDR3. CDR3 in amino acids: CASSSGLGGAQYF. The CDR3 nucleotides read TGTGCCAGCAGCTCTGGACTGGGGGGGGCCCAGTACTTC. The rearrangement links TRBV7-6 to TRBJ2-5; 7 nucleotides line up with TRBD2. Germline V gives CDR1 SGHVS, CDR2 FNYEAQ. This CDR3 is 13 amino acids long. V gave up 4 bases and J gave up 9 bases; unmatched junction bases: 8.

The rearrangement links TRBV6-5 to TRBJ2-2; 11 bases line up with TRBD1. The V and J ends lost 2 bases and 4 bases, in that order; junction bases with no gene match: 0. CDR3 size: 15 residues. The germline gives CDR1 MNHEY, CDR2 SVGAGI. CDR3 nucleotide sequence: TGTGCCAGCAGTTACGGGACAGGGGGCACCGGGGAGCTGTTTTTT. The encoded protein is CASSYGTGGTGELFF.

The chain links TRBV6-6 to TRBJ1-1; a weak D match, TRBD1 (5 bases). Germline V lookup: CDR1 MNHNY, CDR2 SVGAGI (reference sequence). Trimming took 5 bases from V and 1 from J, leaving 14 bases between them. CDR3 length: 15 residues. This chain's CDR3 is CASSPLGLGNTEAFF. The CDR3 DNA sequence: TGTGCCAGCAGTCCCCTGGGACTCGGGAACACTGAAGCTTTCTTT.

This chain joins TRBV7-3 and TRBJ1-1, with 7 positions matching TRBD1. Germline-derived CDR1 and CDR2 are SGHTA and FQGTGA. The CDR3 contains 18 residues. Germline trimming cut 4 bases from V and 0 bases from J; bases unmatched to any gene: 14. CDR3 DNA sequence: TGTGCCAGCAGCTACGATCCAGGGGGAAAACCCATGAACACTGAAGCTTTCTTT. Translation: CASSYDPGGKPMNTEAFF. Together with reference TRBV7-3 and TRBJ1-1, the CDR3 gives the full variable domain: GAGVSQTPSNKVTEKGKYVELRCDPISGHTALYWYRQSLGQGPEFLIYFQGTGAADDSGLPNDRFFAVRPEGSVSTLKIQRTERGDSAVYLCASSYDPGGKPMNTEAFFGQGTRLTVV.

On this clone itself: It is likely a read error, because the conserved phenylalanine at the end of the CDR3 is missing. This sequence joins TRBV6-5 and TRBJ1-2, with 9 bases aligning to TRBD1. The germline CDR1 and CDR2 sequences are MNHEY and SVGAGI. This CDR3 comprises 14 residues. J was trimmed by 7 bases and V by 4 bases; bases with no gene match: 7. CDR3 protein: CASSSGTGYLGYTS. The CDR3 coding sequence is TGTGCCAGCAGTTCAGGGACAGGGTATCTTGGCTACACCTCC.

The chain employs TRBV11-2 and TRBJ2-3, with unresolved D. V lost 2 bases to trimming and J lost 0 bases, with 6 bases between them. Germline V gene lookup returns CDR1 SGHAT and CDR2 FQNNGV. The length of the CDR3 is 14 residues. The CDR3 protein is CASSLTQSTDTQYF. The CDR3 coding sequence is TGTGCCAGCAGCTTAACGCAGAGCACAGATACGCAGTATTTT. The whole variable domain, remainder taken from reference TRBV11-2 and TRBJ2-3, is EAGVAQSPRYKIIEKRQSVAFWCNPISGHATLYWYQQILGQGPKLLIQFQNNGVVDDSQLPKDRFSAERLKGVDSTLKIQPAKLEDSAVYLCASSLTQSTDTQYFGPGTRLTVL.

In this sample, this clone turned up once. The chain uses TRBV5-8 and TRBJ1-1, with 7 nucleotides matching TRBD1. Losses at the gene ends were 6 bases for V and 4 bases for J; bases not matched to a gene: 18. Germline CDR1 reads SGHTS; CDR2 reads YDEGEE. CDR3 length: 17 amino acids. The CDR3 sequence: CASIRPQGRIRGTEAFF. The CDR3 nucleotides are TGTGCCAGCATACGGCCACAGGGGAGGATTCGCGGCACTGAAGCTTTCTTT.

Comment on this clone: Other DNA variants within this sample encode the same CDR3. The chain carries TRBV7-2 and TRBJ1-1, with a tentative D call TRBD1 (5 bases). V was pared by 0 bases and J by 4 bases, with 9 bases between. The V gene's germline CDR1 is SGHTA and CDR2 FQGNSA. CDR3 length: 14 amino acids. The CDR3 sequence is CASSLAGGSTEAFF. The CDR3 region has the DNA TGTGCCAGCAGCTTAGCGGGGGGAAGCACTGAAGCTTTCTTT.

The chain carries TRBV15 and TRBJ1-4; TRBD1 matches at 7 bases. This CDR3 has 12 residues. Germline V lookup: CDR1 LNHNV, CDR2 YYDKDF (reference sequence). J was trimmed by 12 bases and V by 4 bases; bases with no gene match: 5. The CDR3 spells CATSKQGRELFF. The CDR3, as DNA: TGTGCCACCAGCAAACAGGGGCGGGAACTGTTTTTT.

The rearrangement joins TRBV7-2 to TRBJ2-2, with D possibly matching TRBD1 (6 bases). Trimming removed 5 bases at V and 8 bases at J, with 15 bases between. The CDR3 spans 14 residues. CDR1 and CDR2 (germline): SGHTA, FQGNSA. The CDR3 here is CASSNNRVTGELFF. CDR3 nucleotide sequence: TGTGCCAGCAGCAATAACAGGGTTACTGGGGAGCTGTTTTTT.

CDR3 nucleotide sequence: TGTGCCAGCAGGGGGACGGCGAACACCGGGGAGCTGTTTTTT. Translated, it gives CASRGTANTGELFF. This chain connects TRBV25-1 to TRBJ2-2, with D perhaps assigned TRBD1 or TRBD2 (5 bases each). The germline V gene has CDR1 MGHDK and CDR2 SYGVNS. V lost 6 bases to trimming and J lost 0 bases, with 8 bases between them. The CDR3 consists of 14 residues.

The chain is built from TRBV19 and TRBJ1-5; D gene uncertain. The CDR3 extends over 13 amino acids. V was shortened by 5 bases and J by 6 bases, with 11 bases between the two germline ends. CDR1 is LNHDA, CDR2 SQIVND, per germline (reference sequence). DNA for the CDR3: TGTGCCAGTAGTGAAGAAGGAGGTCAGCCCCAGCATTTT. Protein sequence: CASSEEGGQPQHF. Looking up the rest from reference TRBV19 and TRBJ1-5 gives the full variable domain: DGGITQSPKYLFRKEGQNVTLSCEQNLNHDAMYWYRQDPGQGLRLIYYSQIVNDFQKGDIAEGYSVSREKKESFPLTVTSAQKNPTAFYLCASSEEGGQPQHFGDGTRLSIL.

This chain links TRBV15 with TRBJ2-3, with TRBD2 identical over 9 bases. The V segment lost 0 bases and the J segment 0 bases; nucleotides outside the gene matches: 13. The CDR3 loop spans 20 amino acids. The germline V gene encodes CDR1 LNHNV and CDR2 YYDKDF (reference sequence). In nucleotides, the CDR3 is TGTGCCACCAGCAGAGATATAAGACTAGCGGAAACCTCAAGCACAGATACGCAGTATTTT. Translated, it gives CATSRDIRLAETSSTDTQYF.